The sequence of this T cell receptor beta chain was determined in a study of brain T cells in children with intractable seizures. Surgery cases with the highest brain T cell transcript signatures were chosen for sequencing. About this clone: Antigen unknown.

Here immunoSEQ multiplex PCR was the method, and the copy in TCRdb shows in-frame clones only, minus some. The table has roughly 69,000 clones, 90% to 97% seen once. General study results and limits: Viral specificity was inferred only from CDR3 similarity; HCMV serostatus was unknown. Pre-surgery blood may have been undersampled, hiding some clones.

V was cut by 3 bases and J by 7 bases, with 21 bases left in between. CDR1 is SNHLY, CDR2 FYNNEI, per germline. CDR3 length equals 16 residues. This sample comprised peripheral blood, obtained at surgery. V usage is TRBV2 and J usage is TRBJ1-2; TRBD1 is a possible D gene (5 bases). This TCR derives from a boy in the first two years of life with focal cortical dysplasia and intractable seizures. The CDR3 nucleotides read TGTGCCAGCAGTGACTCCGGGGCCTTAGATCCCCGTGGCTACACCTTC. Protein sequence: CASSDSGALDPRGYTF.